Given below is one T cell receptor (beta chain) in context. The CDR3 runs to 13 residues. Deletions cut 2 bases from V and 15 bases from J, with 17 bases between. The germline CDR1 and CDR2 sequences are MNHNS and SASEGT. The sample belongs to a study of siplizumab effects on memory and regulatory T cells. TCRdb's copy holds only in-frame clones and misses some; the assay was immunoSEQ multiplex PCR. The table shows 98,000 or so clones, with over 90% occurring only once. Sequencing was carried out using Tregs sorted from blood. The source of this sequence is a human donor in good health. The chain combines TRBV6-1 with TRBJ2-1; D is tentatively TRBD1 or TRBD2 (5 bases each). This CDR3 reads CASSESHRRRWFF. CDR3 sequence (DNA): TGTGCCAGCAGTGAATCCCACAGGAGGAGGTGGTTCTTC.